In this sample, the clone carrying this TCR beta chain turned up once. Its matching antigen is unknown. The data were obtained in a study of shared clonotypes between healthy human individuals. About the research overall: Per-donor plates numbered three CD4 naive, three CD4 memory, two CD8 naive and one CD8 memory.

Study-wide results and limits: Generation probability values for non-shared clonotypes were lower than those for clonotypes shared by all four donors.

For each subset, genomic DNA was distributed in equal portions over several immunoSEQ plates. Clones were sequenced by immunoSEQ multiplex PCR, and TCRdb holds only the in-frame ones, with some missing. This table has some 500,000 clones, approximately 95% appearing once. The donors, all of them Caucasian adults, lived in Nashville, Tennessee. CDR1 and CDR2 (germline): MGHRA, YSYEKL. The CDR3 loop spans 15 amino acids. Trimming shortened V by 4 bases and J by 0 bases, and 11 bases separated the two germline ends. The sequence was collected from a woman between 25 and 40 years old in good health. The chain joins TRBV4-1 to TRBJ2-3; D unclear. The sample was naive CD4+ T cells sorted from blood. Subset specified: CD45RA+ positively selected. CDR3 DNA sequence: TGCGCCAGCAGCCCGCTTGAGAGGAGCACAGATACGCAGTATTTT. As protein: CASSPLERSTDTQYF.